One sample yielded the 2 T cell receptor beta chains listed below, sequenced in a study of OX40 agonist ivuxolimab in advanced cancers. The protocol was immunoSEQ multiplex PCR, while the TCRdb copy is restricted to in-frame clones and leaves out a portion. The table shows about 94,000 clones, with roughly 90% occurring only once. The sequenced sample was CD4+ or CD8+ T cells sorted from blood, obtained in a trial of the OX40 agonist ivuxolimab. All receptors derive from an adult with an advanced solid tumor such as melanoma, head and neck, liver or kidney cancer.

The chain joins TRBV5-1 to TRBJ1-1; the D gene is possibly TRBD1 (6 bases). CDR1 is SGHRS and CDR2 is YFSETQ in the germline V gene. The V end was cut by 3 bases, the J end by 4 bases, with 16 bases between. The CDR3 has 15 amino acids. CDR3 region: CASSSDTGRGTEAFF. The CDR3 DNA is TGCGCCAGCAGCTCGGATACAGGGAGGGGCACTGAAGCTTTCTTT.

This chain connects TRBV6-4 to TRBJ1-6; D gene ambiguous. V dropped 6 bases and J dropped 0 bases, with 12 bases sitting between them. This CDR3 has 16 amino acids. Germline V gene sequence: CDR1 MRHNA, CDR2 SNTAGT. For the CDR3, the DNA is TGTGCCAGCAGGGATGACGGCAGCTCCTATAATTCACCCCTCCACTTT. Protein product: CASRDDGSSYNSPLHF.